Given below is one TCR beta chain in context. J was trimmed by 1 base and V by 3 bases; bases with no gene match: 4. Germline CDR1 reads KGHDR; CDR2 reads SFDVKD. The CDR3 totals 15 residues. Per the authors' pipeline: Reference gene primer amplification yielded estimated nucleated cell counts. Sequencing used immunoSEQ multiplex PCR; TCRdb keeps in-frame clones, though not all of them. V, J and clone size are taken as reported in that table, and D and trimming were inferred from the DNA itself. The data show some 330,000 clones, 87% seen once. This sample is drawn from a study of blood T cell repertoires in COVID-19. Study summary: Before being deemed recovered, Cohort 3 donors had two negative PCRs, clearance, or symptom resolution. PBMCs, B-cell-depleted T cells, or T cells provided the cDNA or gDNA that made up the material.

This receptor was identified in a man aged 35 to 55 in a cohort exposed to, infected with or recovered from COVID-19 (not recorded which). Source material: PBMCs or T cells enriched from blood (not recorded which). The chain couples TRBV24-1 to TRBJ2-5; 7 nucleotides agree with TRBD1. The CDR3 sequence: CATSDDRAGQETQYF. The CDR3 DNA reads as TGTGCCACCAGTGATGACAGGGCGGGCCAAGAGACCCAGTACTTC.